These 2 T cell receptor beta chains were sequenced from one sample in a study of blood T cell repertoires in COVID-19. The method was immunoSEQ multiplex PCR; TCRdb's version includes in-frame clones alone and lacks a portion of them. Of roughly 210,000 clones listed, around four fifths were seen once; the top ten hold about 11%. Sequencing was performed on peripheral blood. The receptors were sampled from an elderly woman with COVID-19, enrolled during active disease.

The gene calls are TRBV6-5 and TRBJ2-7; D may be TRBD2 (7 bases). This CDR3 region has 14 residues. Trimming shortened V by 6 bases and J by 4 bases, and 16 bases separated the two germline ends. Germline CDR1 is MNHEY and CDR2 is SVGAGI. This CDR3 reads CASSKGGAGYEQYV. Here the CDR3 DNA reads TGTGCCAGCAGCAAGGGGGGGGCAGGGTACGAGCAGTACGTC.

The chain is built from TRBV15 and TRBJ2-3, with TRBD2 matching 9 bases. This CDR3 contains 17 residues. Germline values: CDR1 LNHNV, CDR2 YYDKDF (reference sequence). V shed 0 bases, J shed 5 bases, and the junction held 9 bases outside the gene matches. CDR3 region: CATSRDPRGGQIDTQYF. The CDR3 DNA reads as TGTGCCACCAGCAGAGATCCGCGGGGGGGCCAAATAGATACGCAGTATTTT.